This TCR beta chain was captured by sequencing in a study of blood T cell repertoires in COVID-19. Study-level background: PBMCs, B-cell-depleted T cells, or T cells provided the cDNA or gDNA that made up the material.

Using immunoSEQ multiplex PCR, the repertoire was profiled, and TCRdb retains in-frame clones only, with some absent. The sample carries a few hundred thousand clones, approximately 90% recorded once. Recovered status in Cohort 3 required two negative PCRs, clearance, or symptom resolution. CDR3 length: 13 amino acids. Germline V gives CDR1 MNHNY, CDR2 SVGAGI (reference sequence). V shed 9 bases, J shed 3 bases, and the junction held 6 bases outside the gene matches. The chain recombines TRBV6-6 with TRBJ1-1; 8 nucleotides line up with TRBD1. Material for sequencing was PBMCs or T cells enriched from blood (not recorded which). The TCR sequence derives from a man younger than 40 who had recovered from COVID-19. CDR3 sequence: CASHTGGYTEAFF. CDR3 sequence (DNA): TGTGCCAGTCACACAGGGGGTTACACTGAAGCTTTCTTT.